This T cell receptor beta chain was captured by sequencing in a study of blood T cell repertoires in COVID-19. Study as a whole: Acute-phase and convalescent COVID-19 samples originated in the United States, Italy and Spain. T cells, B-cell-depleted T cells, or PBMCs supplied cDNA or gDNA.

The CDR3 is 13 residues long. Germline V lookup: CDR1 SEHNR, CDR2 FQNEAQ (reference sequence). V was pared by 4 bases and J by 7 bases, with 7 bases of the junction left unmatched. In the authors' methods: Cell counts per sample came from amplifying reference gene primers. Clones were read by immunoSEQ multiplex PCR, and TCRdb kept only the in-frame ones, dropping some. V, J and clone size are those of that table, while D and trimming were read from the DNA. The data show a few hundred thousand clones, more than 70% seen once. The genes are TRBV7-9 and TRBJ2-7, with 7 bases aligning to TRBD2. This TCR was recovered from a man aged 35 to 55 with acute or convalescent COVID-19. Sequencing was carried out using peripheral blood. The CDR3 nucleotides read TGTGCCAGCAGCTCCCTATGGGGGGGGGAGCAGTACTTC. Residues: CASSSLWGGEQYF.